These 11 T cell receptor beta chains share one sample of origin, sequenced in a study of CD8 T cells in Susac syndrome. Random hexamers served to reverse transcribe roughly 0.45 to 1 ug RNA. TCRdb itself ran the immunoSEQ multiplex PCR reads through MiXCR, one entry per CDR3 protein. The table lists around 79,000 distinct CDR3 sequences, about 95% of them singletons. The sequencing sample was made of CD8+ T cells from PBMCs. These receptors all stem from a human donor with multiple sclerosis.

The chain combines TRBV20-1 with TRBJ1-1; 12 positions match TRBD1. V was clipped by 6 bases and J by 3 bases; unmatched bases: 5. This CDR3 region has 14 residues. Germline V gene lookup returns CDR1 DFQATT and CDR2 SNEGSKA (reference sequence). CDR3 DNA: TGCAGTGCCCCGGGACAGGGGGCGCACACTGAAGCTTTCTTT. Its protein is CSAPGQGAHTEAFF.

The chain joins TRBV13 to TRBJ1-1; a possible D gene is TRBD1 (5 bases). This CDR3 comprises 15 residues. V shed 4 bases and J shed 1 base, with 13 bases lying between them. The V gene's germline CDR1 is PRHDT and CDR2 FYEKMQ (reference sequence). CDR3 amino acids: CASSSVGRENTEAFF. The CDR3 DNA sequence: TGTGCCAGCAGCTCGGTGGGACGGGAGAACACTGAAGCTTTCTTT.

This clonotype was observed once. The CDR3 region is CASSLALGLDTEAFF. CDR3 coding DNA: TGCGCCAGCAGCTTGGCGTTAGGGTTGGACACTGAAGCTTTCTTT. The chain carries TRBV5-1 and TRBJ1-1, with unresolved D. Germline V gene sequence: CDR1 SGHRS, CDR2 YFSETQ. V shed 0 bases and J shed 3 bases, with 12 bases lying between them. The CDR3 runs 15 residues.

This CDR3 is CATRPTYLRTGPSRGYTF. The CDR3 coding sequence is TGTGCCACCCGCCCCACCTACCTTCGGACAGGCCCTTCTCGGGGCTACACCTTC. V gene TRBV27 combines with J gene TRBJ1-2; TRBD1 matches at 7 bases. Losses at the gene ends were 10 bases for V and 8 bases for J; bases not matched to a gene: 28. Per the germline V gene, CDR1 is MNHEY and CDR2 is SMNVEV (reference sequence). CDR3 length equals 18 residues.

The V gene is TRBV6-2 or TRBV6-3, the J gene TRBJ1-5; the match to TRBD1 covers 8 bases. This CDR3 has 22 residues. Germline loops: CDR1 MNHEY, CDR2 SVGEGT. The J segment lost 0 bases and the V segment lost 2 bases, leaving 21 bases of the junction unmatched. The CDR3 spells CASSYELWAGTGSQNSNQPQHF. As DNA, the CDR3 is TGTGCCAGCAGTTACGAGTTATGGGCCGGGACAGGAAGTCAGAATAGCAATCAGCCCCAGCATTTT.

This chain connects TRBV29-1 to TRBJ2-7, with 7 positions matching TRBD1. Germline-derived CDR1 and CDR2 are SQVTM and ANQGSEA. After removal of 5 bases from V and 2 bases from J, the junction contained 6 bases not matched to a gene. This CDR3 contains 13 residues. The CDR3 sequence is CSVTGAVTYEQYF. The CDR3, as DNA: TGCAGCGTTACAGGGGCCGTGACCTACGAGCAGTACTTC.

Comment on this clonotype: At one of its ends the junction is not consistent with the germline gene, which may arise from a read error. The chain employs TRBV5-8 and TRBJ2-1; no clear D gene. The germline CDR1 and CDR2 sequences are SGHTS and YDEGEE. This CDR3 is 11 amino acids long. CDR3 sequence (DNA): TGTGCCTGCAGCTCCTACAATGAGCAGTTCTTC. Its translation is CACSSYNEQFF.

This clonotype was recorded once. The chain employs TRBV7-9 and TRBJ2-5; D ambiguous. V was shortened by 1 base and J by 0 bases, with 18 bases between the two germline ends. The CDR3 loop spans 18 amino acids. CDR1 is SEHNR and CDR2 is FQNEAQ in the germline V gene (reference sequence). CDR3 coding DNA: TGTGCCAGCAGCTTAGTAACGGCCTTAAGACCGCACCAAGAGACCCAGTACTTC. Translation gives CASSLVTALRPHQETQYF.

V and J are TRBV7-9 and TRBJ1-5; D is ambiguous. The germline CDR1 and CDR2 sequences are SEHNR and FQNEAQ (reference sequence). Trimming cost V 4 bases and J 0 bases, with 10 bases left between them. CDR3 length: 15 residues. CDR3 nucleotides: TGTGCCAGCAGCTCGGATGCTTATAGCAATCAGCCCCAGCATTTT. Translating gives CASSSDAYSNQPQHF.

The chain links TRBV12-3 or TRBV12-4 to TRBJ1-1, with D hard to call. This CDR3 is 12 amino acids long. Trimming removed 4 bases at V and 1 base at J, with 4 bases between. The CDR3 coding sequence is TGTGCCAGCAGTTCCCCGAACACTGAAGCTTTCTTT. It translates to CASSSPNTEAFF.

The rearrangement joins TRBV4-3 to TRBJ2-2; 11 nucleotides agree with TRBD1. CDR1 and CDR2 (germline): LGHNA, YSLEER. The CDR3 consists of 18 residues. V was clipped by 3 bases and J by 4 bases; unmatched bases: 10. The CDR3 DNA follows: TGCGCCAGCAGCCATAGCACCGGGACAGGGGGTCCCACCGGGGAGCTGTTTTTT. Translated, it gives CASSHSTGTGGPTGELFF.